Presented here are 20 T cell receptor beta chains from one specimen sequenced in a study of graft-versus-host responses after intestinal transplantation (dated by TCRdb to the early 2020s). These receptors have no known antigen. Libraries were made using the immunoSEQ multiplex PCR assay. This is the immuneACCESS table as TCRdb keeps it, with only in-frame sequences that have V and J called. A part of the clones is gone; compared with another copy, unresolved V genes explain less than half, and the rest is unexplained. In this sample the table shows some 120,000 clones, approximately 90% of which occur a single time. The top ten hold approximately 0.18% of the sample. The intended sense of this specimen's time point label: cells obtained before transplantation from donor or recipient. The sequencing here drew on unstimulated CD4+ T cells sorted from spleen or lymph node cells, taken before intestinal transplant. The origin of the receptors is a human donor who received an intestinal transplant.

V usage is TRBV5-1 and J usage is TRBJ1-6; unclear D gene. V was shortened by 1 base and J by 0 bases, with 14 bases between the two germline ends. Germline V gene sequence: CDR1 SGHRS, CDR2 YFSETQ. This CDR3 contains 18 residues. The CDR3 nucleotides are TGCGCCAGCAGCTTGCTTTCTTTGGGGAGCTCCTATAATTCACCCCTCCACTTT. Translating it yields CASSLLSLGSSYNSPLHF.

CDR3 DNA sequence: TGTGCCAGCAGTTACTCGACAGCTATGATGGAGACCCAGTACTTC. Encoded protein: CASSYSTAMMETQYF. The chain recombines TRBV6-5 with TRBJ2-5, with D perhaps TRBD1 (5 bases). Trimming cost V 0 bases and J 5 bases, with 13 bases left between them. Germline V gene sequence: CDR1 MNHEY, CDR2 SVGAGI. The CDR3 loop spans 15 amino acids.

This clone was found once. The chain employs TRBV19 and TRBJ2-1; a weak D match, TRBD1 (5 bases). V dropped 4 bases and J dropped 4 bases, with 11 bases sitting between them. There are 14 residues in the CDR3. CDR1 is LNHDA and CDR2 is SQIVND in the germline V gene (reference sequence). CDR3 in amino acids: CASSTTDIYNEQFF. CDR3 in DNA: TGTGCCAGTAGTACGACAGACATTTACAATGAGCAGTTCTTC.

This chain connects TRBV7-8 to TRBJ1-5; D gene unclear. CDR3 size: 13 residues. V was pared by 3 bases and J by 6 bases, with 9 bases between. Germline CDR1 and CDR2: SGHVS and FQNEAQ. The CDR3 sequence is CASSLADIQPQHF. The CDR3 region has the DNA TGTGCCAGCAGCTTGGCAGACATTCAGCCCCAGCATTTT.

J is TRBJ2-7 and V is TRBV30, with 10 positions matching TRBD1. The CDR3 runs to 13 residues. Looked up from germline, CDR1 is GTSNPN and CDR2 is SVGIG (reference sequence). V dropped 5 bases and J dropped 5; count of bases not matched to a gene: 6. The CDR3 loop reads CAWSGTGVNEQYF. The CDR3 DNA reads TGTGCCTGGTCCGGGACAGGGGTAAACGAGCAGTACTTC. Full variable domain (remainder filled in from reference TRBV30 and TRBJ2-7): SQTIHQWPATLVQPVGSPLSLECTVEGTSNPNLYWYRQAAGRGLQLLFYSVGIGQISSEVPQNLSASRPQDRQFILSSKKLLLSDSGFYLCAWSGTGVNEQYFGPGTRLTVT.

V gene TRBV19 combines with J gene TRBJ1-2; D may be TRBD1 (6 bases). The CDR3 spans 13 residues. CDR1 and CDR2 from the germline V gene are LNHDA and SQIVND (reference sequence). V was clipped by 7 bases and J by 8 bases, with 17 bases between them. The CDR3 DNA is TGTGCCAGTAATAGGGACAAGGTTGGAGGCTACACCTTC. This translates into CASNRDKVGGYTF.

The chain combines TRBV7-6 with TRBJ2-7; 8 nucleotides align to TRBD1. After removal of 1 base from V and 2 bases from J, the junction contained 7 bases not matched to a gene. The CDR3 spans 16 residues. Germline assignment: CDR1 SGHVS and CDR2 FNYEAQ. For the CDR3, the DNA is TGTGCCAGCAGCTTAGAAGTCGGGACAGGACCCTACGAGCAGTACTTC. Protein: CASSLEVGTGPYEQYF.

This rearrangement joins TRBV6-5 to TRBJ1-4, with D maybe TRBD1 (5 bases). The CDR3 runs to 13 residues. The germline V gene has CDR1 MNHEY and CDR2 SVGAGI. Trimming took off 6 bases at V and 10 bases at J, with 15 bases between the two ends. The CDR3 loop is CASRDPGGGKLFF. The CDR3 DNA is TGTGCCAGCAGGGACCCCGGCGGGGGAAAACTGTTTTTT.

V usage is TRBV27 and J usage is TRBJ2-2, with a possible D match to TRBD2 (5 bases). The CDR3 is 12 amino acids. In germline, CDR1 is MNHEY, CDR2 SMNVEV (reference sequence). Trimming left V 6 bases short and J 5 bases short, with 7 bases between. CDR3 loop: CASRRTTGELFF. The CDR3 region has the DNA TGTGCCAGCAGAAGGACTACCGGGGAGCTGTTTTTT.

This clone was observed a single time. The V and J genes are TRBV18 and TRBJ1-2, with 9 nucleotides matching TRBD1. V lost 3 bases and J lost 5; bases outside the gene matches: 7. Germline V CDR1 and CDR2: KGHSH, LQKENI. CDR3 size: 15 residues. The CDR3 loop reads CASSPPGQGEYGYTF. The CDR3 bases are TGTGCCAGCTCACCTCCGGGACAGGGCGAGTATGGCTACACCTTC.

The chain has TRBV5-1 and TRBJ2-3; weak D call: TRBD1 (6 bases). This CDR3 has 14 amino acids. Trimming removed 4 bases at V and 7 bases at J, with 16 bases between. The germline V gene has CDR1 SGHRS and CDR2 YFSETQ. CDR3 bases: TGCGCCAGCAGCCAAGGACAGCCGGGGTATACGCAGTATTTT. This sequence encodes CASSQGQPGYTQYF. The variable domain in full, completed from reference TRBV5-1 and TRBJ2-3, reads KAGVTQTPRYLIKTRGQQVTLSCSPISGHRSVSWYQQTPGQGLQFLFEYFSETQRNKGNFPGRFSGRQFSNSRSEMNVSTLELGDSALYLCASSQGQPGYTQYFGPGTRLTVL.

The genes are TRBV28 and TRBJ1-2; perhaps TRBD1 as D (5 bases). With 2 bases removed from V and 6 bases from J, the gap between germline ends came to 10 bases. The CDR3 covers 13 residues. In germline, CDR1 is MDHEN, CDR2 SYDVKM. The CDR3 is CASSLGGRDGYTF. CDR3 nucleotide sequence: TGTGCCAGCAGTTTAGGGGGGAGGGATGGCTACACCTTC.

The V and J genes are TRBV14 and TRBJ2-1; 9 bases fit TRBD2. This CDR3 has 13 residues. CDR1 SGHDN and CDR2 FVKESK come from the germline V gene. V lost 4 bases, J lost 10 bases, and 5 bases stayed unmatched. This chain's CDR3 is CASSLLLAGEQFF. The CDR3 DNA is TGTGCCAGCAGCCTACTCCTAGCGGGGGAGCAGTTCTTC.

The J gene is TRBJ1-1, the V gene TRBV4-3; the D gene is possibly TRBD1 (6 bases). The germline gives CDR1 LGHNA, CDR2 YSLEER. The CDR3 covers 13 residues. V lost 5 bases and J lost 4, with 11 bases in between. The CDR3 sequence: CASSSQQGTEAFF. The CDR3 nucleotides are TGCGCCAGCAGCTCCCAACAGGGCACTGAAGCTTTCTTT.

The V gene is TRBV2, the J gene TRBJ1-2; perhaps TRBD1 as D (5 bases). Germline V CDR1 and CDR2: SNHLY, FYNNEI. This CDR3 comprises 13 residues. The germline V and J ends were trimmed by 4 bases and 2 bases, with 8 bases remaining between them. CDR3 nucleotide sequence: TGTGCCAGCAGTGGGGGACTAAACTATGGCTACACCTTC. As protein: CASSGGLNYGYTF.

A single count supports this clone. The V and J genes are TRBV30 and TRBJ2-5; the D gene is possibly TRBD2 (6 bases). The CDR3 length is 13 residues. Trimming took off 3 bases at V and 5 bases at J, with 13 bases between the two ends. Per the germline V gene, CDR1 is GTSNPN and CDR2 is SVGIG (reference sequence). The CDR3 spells CAWSMGRRETQYF. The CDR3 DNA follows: TGTGCCTGGAGCATGGGGAGGAGGGAGACCCAGTACTTC.

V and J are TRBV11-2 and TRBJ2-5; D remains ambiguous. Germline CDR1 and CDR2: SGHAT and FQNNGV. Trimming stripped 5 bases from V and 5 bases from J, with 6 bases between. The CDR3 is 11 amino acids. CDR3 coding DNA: TGTGCCAGCAGCCTGAGGGAGACCCAGTACTTC. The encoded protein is CASSLRETQYF.

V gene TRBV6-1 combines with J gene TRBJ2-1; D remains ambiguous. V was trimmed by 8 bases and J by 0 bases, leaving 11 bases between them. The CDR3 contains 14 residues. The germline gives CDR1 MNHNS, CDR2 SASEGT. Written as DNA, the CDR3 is TGTGCCAGCGGTCCCCTTAGCTCCTACAATGAGCAGTTCTTC. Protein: CASGPLSSYNEQFF.

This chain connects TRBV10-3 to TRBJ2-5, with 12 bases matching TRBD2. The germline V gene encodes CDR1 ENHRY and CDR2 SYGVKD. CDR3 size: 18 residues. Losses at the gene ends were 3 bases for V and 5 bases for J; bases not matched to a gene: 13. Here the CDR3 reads CAISENTPLAGGGETQYF. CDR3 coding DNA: TGTGCCATCAGTGAAAACACTCCACTAGCGGGGGGCGGGGAGACCCAGTACTTC.

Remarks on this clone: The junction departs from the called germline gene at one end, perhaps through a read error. CDR3 sequence reads: CASCLTELNTEAFF. DNA of the CDR3: TGCGCCAGCTGCTTAACGGAGCTGAACACTGAAGCTTTCTTT. The chain is built from TRBV5-1 and TRBJ1-1; D gene ambiguous. The CDR3 has 14 residues. Germline values: CDR1 SGHRS, CDR2 YFSETQ.